A selection of T cell receptor beta chains follows, all from one sample in a study of shared clonotypes between healthy human individuals. Generated by immunoSEQ multiplex PCR, the TCRdb table keeps only in-frame clones and is missing some. The sample contains about 490,000 clones, around 73% of which appear only once. Specimen: PBMCs. The receptors shown here come from a woman aged 40 to 50 in good health. Some clones in this sample may be carry-over from other donors' samples. Each CDR3 is given without its conserved first and last residue.

CDR3aa: ASSLAGGWLGQF
j_gene: TRBJ2-1
v_gene: TRBV5-6

CDR3aa: ASSLLYKNTEAF
j_gene: TRBJ1-1
v_gene: TRBV4-2

CDR3aa: ASGPQGAQSYT
j_gene: TRBJ1-2
v_gene: TRBV7-3

CDR3aa: ASSSGTSGSREETQY
j_gene: TRBJ2-5
v_gene: TRBV7-9

CDR3aa: ASSTPPHGELF
j_gene: TRBJ2-2
v_gene: TRBV19

CDR3aa: ASSATSYRGIQY
j_gene: TRBJ2-4
v_gene: TRBV6-1

CDR3aa: ASSNTGREETQY
j_gene: TRBJ2-5
v_gene: TRBV2

CDR3aa: ASSPGQGARNEQF
j_gene: TRBJ2-1
v_gene: TRBV7-2

CDR3aa: ASSPGGTETQY
j_gene: TRBJ2-5
v_gene: TRBV18

CDR3aa: ASSWGGQGGEETQY
j_gene: TRBJ2-5
v_gene: TRBV5-4

CDR3aa: AWSKNGDEQY
j_gene: TRBJ2-7
v_gene: TRBV30

CDR3aa: ASSHMTSGEQY
j_gene: TRBJ2-7
v_gene: TRBV27

CDR3aa: ASSARGNRGVQF
j_gene: TRBJ2-1
v_gene: TRBV11-2

CDR3aa: ASSLGQYTSTDTQY
j_gene: TRBJ2-3
v_gene: TRBV5-1

CDR3aa: ASRALSSYEQY
j_gene: TRBJ2-7
v_gene: TRBV19

CDR3aa: ASSLVHEQY
j_gene: TRBJ2-7
v_gene: TRBV7-9

CDR3aa: ASSLRPRSVNTEAF
j_gene: TRBJ1-1
v_gene: TRBV27

CDR3aa: AWSAGGRDGGEQY
j_gene: TRBJ2-7
v_gene: TRBV30